This T cell receptor (beta chain) stems from a study of cytomegalovirus exposure and HLA in healthy donors. In the PCR, 60 Vbeta and 13 Jbeta primers were used. Produced via immunoSEQ multiplex PCR; TCRdb's table is partial and in-frame only. The ten most abundant clones cover over 2% of a sample with 100,000 to 150,000 clones. V dropped 5 bases and J dropped 6 bases, with 18 bases sitting between them. CDR3 length: 15 residues. CDR1 is SGHTA, CDR2 FQGNSA, per germline. Healthy donors of bone marrow made up the group. Sequencing was carried out using PBMCs. The chain combines TRBV7-2 with TRBJ2-3, with a tentative D call TRBD2 (6 bases). This sequence originates from a man in his forties in good health and CMV-seronegative. The DNA of the CDR3 is TGTGCCAGCAGCCCGGGACTTTTTGTAAGGGATACGCAGTATTTT. Protein: CASSPGLFVRDTQYF.